This is a list of T cell receptor beta chains from one sample in a study of blood T cells in healthy people across ages. Each CDR3 protein is one row after TCRdb ran MiXCR on the 5' RACE reads. The sample has about 680,000 distinct CDR3 sequences, roughly 49% seen once. Sequencing was performed on blood. The receptors derive from a woman aged 60-75 years in good health. CDR3s include the opening cysteine and the closing phenylalanine or tryptophan. The order of the fields is CDR3 length, clone size, D gene, V gene, J gene, CDR3 DNA, CDR3 protein. A D gene is named only where the DNA matches it firmly. The size field is filled for only some rows; it gives once, few, many or a size class.

length: 15; size: -; D: TRBD1; V: TRBV3-1; J: TRBJ1-3; DNA: TGTGCCAGCAGCCAAGAGGACAGGCCTGGAAACACCATATATTTT; CDR3: CASSQEDRPGNTIYF
length: 13; size: -; D: TRBD1; V: TRBV20-1; J: TRBJ1-2; DNA: TGCAGTGCAACGGACAGGACCTCGGGTGGCTACACCTTC; CDR3: CSATDRTSGGYTF
length: 13; size: few; D: -; V: TRBV7-2; J: TRBJ1-1; DNA: TGTGCCAGCAGCTTAGCCCCGGGAGCTGAAGCTTTCTTT; CDR3: CASSLAPGAEAFF
length: 15; size: few; D: TRBD2; V: TRBV28; J: TRBJ2-3; DNA: TGTGCCAGCAGTGACGGCGGGAGGGCCGTAGATACGCAGTATTTT; CDR3: CASSDGGRAVDTQYF
length: 17; size: -; D: TRBD2; V: TRBV7-2; J: TRBJ2-7; DNA: TGTGCCAGCAGCTTAGCGCCTAGCGGGAGGCCGACCTACGAGCAGTACTTC; CDR3: CASSLAPSGRPTYEQYF
length: 13; size: -; D: -; V: TRBV7-2; J: TRBJ2-5; DNA: TGTGCCAGCAGCTTATCCCGGGTTGAGACCCAGTACTTC; CDR3: CASSLSRVETQYF
length: 13; size: few; D: -; V: TRBV4-3; J: TRBJ2-7; DNA: TGCGCCAGCAGCCAACAGGGAGGTAACGAGCAGTACTTC; CDR3: CASSQQGGNEQYF
length: 14; size: -; D: -; V: TRBV15; J: TRBJ2-5; DNA: TGTGCCACCAGCAGAGATCCCGGCCAAGAGACCCAGTACTTC; CDR3: CATSRDPGQETQYF
length: 17; size: few; D: TRBD1; V: TRBV15; J: TRBJ2-3; DNA: TGTGCCACCAGCAGCACCGGGACAGTCCCTTTTGTAGATACGCAGTATTTT; CDR3: CATSSTGTVPFVDTQYF
length: 16; size: once; D: TRBD2; V: TRBV7-9; J: TRBJ2-1; DNA: TGTGCCAGCAGCTTAGCGGGACTAGCGGGAGCCCGAGAGCAGTTCTTC; CDR3: CASSLAGLAGAREQFF
length: 15; size: few; D: -; V: TRBV5-1; J: TRBJ2-3; DNA: TGCGCCAGCAGCTACCGGGACTCCCGAGCAGATACGCAGTATTTT; CDR3: CASSYRDSRADTQYF
length: 14; size: -; D: -; V: TRBV20-1; J: TRBJ2-7; DNA: TGCAGTGCTGGAGGAGGTCCCGAGGGAAACGAGCAGTACTTC; CDR3: CSAGGGPEGNEQYF
length: 12; size: few; D: -; V: TRBV25-1; J: TRBJ2-7; DNA: TGTGCCAGCAGTGAATCCGCCGCCGAGCAGTACTTC; CDR3: CASSESAAEQYF
length: 12; size: -; D: -; V: TRBV20-1; J: TRBJ2-7; DNA: TGCAGTGCCCCACAGAGGATCGACGAGCAGTACTTC; CDR3: CSAPQRIDEQYF
length: 13; size: -; D: TRBD1; V: TRBV18; J: TRBJ2-7; DNA: TGTGCCAGCTCACCAACGACAGGGGGCGAGGAGTACTTC; CDR3: CASSPTTGGEEYF
length: 14; size: few; D: -; V: TRBV5-1; J: TRBJ2-3; DNA: TGCGCCAGCAGCTTGGAGGACCACGTCATGGCGCAGTATTTT; CDR3: CASSLEDHVMAQYF
length: 15; size: few; D: TRBD2; V: TRBV20-1; J: TRBJ2-7; DNA: TGCAGTGCTAGAGATCAAACTAGCGGGAACCACGAGCAGTACTTC; CDR3: CSARDQTSGNHEQYF
length: 14; size: -; D: -; V: TRBV7-2; J: TRBJ2-5; DNA: TGTGCCAGCAGCGTAGACCAAGGGTTGGGGACCCAGTACTTC; CDR3: CASSVDQGLGTQYF
length: 14; size: once; D: -; V: TRBV28; J: TRBJ1-1; DNA: TGTGCCAGCAGTAAGCCACTCTCGGGGACTGAAGCTTTCTTT; CDR3: CASSKPLSGTEAFF
length: 15; size: -; D: -; V: TRBV25-1; J: TRBJ1-4; DNA: TGTGCCAGCAGTGTCCTACAGGGCCCGAATGAAAAACTGTTTTTT; CDR3: CASSVLQGPNEKLFF
length: 18; size: -; D: -; V: TRBV20-1; J: TRBJ2-3; DNA: TGCAGTGCCAGTGGTTTATGGGGGCCCCAACGGGGGGCAGATACGCAGTATTTT; CDR3: CSASGLWGPQRGADTQYF
length: 14; size: -; D: TRBD1; V: TRBV20-1; J: TRBJ1-2; DNA: TGCAGTGCTAGCCTCCCGGGAGGGGGCAAAGGCTACACCTTC; CDR3: CSASLPGGGKGYTF
length: 15; size: -; D: TRBD2; V: TRBV14; J: TRBJ2-1; DNA: TGTGCCAGCAGCCAAACCGGGACTAGGTCGAATGAGCAGTTCTTC; CDR3: CASSQTGTRSNEQFF
length: 13; size: few; D: -; V: TRBV5-1; J: TRBJ2-7; DNA: TGCGCCAGCAGCTTGCCCCTGGGATCCGAGCAGTACTTC; CDR3: CASSLPLGSEQYF
length: 16; size: -; D: -; V: TRBV27; J: TRBJ2-3; DNA: TGTGCCAGCGGCGGACAAACTTTACTAGGCACAGATACGCAGTATTTT; CDR3: CASGGQTLLGTDTQYF
length: 12; size: -; D: -; V: TRBV20-1; J: TRBJ2-1; DNA: TGCAGTGCTAGCGCTGGGTTCGATGAGCAGTTCTTC; CDR3: CSASAGFDEQFF
length: 13; size: -; D: TRBD1; V: TRBV20-1; J: TRBJ1-5; DNA: TGCAGTGCTGCCGACAGGGTAGGTCAGCCCCAGCATTTT; CDR3: CSAADRVGQPQHF
length: 13; size: once; D: -; V: TRBV18; J: TRBJ2-1; DNA: TGTGCCAGCTCACCCAAAGACGGCAATGAGCAGTTCTTC; CDR3: CASSPKDGNEQFF
length: 13; size: -; D: -; V: TRBV5-1; J: TRBJ1-2; DNA: TGCGCCAGCAGCTTCGACAGGCGGTATGGCTACACCTTC; CDR3: CASSFDRRYGYTF
length: 16; size: -; D: TRBD1; V: TRBV27; J: TRBJ2-2; DNA: TGTGCCAGCAGAGTTCTTACAGGGGGCAAAACCGGGGAGCTGTTTTTT; CDR3: CASRVLTGGKTGELFF
length: 18; size: few; D: TRBD2; V: TRBV3-1; J: TRBJ2-1; DNA: TGTGCCAGCAGCCATTGGACTAGCGGGACATACTCCTACAATGAGCAGTTCTTC; CDR3: CASSHWTSGTYSYNEQFF
length: 16; size: many; D: TRBD1; V: TRBV19; J: TRBJ2-1; DNA: TGTGCCAGTAGTATGGCCGGGACAGGTGACCACAATGAGCAGTTCTTC; CDR3: CASSMAGTGDHNEQFF
length: 16; size: few; D: -; V: TRBV7-6; J: TRBJ1-4; DNA: TGTGCCAGCAGCTTAGGAGCTCCGGGTACGGGTGAAAAACTGTTTTTT; CDR3: CASSLGAPGTGEKLFF
length: 14; size: -; D: -; V: TRBV29-1; J: TRBJ1-2; DNA: TGCAGCGTTGCCAATGGGGGAAGGGACTATGGCTACACCTTC; CDR3: CSVANGGRDYGYTF
length: 15; size: few; D: TRBD1; V: TRBV4-3; J: TRBJ2-5; DNA: TGCGCCAGCAGCCAAGGCCCTACAGGGGAAGAGACCCAGTACTTC; CDR3: CASSQGPTGEETQYF
length: 17; size: -; D: TRBD2; V: TRBV7-9; J: TRBJ2-7; DNA: TGTGCCAGCAGCTTAGGTAGCGGGAGGCCCACTGGCTACGAGCAGTACTTC; CDR3: CASSLGSGRPTGYEQYF
length: 15; size: -; D: TRBD1; V: TRBV7-2; J: TRBJ1-2; DNA: TGTGCCAGCAGCTCGACCCCGACAGGGGGTTTTGGCTACACCTTC; CDR3: CASSSTPTGGFGYTF
length: 16; size: -; D: -; V: TRBV7-2; J: TRBJ1-1; DNA: TGTGCCAGCAGCTTCGCGCGAAGGAACCCGAACACTGAAGCTTTCTTT; CDR3: CASSFARRNPNTEAFF
length: 16; size: -; D: TRBD2; V: TRBV10-3; J: TRBJ2-2; DNA: TGTGCCATCAGTGACAAAGCTAGCGGAAACACCGGGGAGCTGTTTTTT; CDR3: CAISDKASGNTGELFF
length: 16; size: -; D: TRBD2; V: TRBV27; J: TRBJ2-2; DNA: TGTGCCAGCAGTTCGGGACTAGCGGGCCTCACCGGGGAGCTGTTTTTT; CDR3: CASSSGLAGLTGELFF
length: 15; size: -; D: TRBD2; V: TRBV20-1; J: TRBJ2-1; DNA: TGCAGTGCTACAGCTAGCGGGAGCGTCTACAATGAGCAGTTCTTC; CDR3: CSATASGSVYNEQFF
length: 16; size: once; D: TRBD2; V: TRBV7-3; J: TRBJ2-3; DNA: TGTGCCAGCAGCTTCCGGACTAGCGGGAGGGTCGATGAGCAGTATTTT; CDR3: CASSFRTSGRVDEQYF
length: 15; size: -; D: TRBD2; V: TRBV4-3; J: TRBJ2-1; DNA: TGCGCCAGCAGCCAACTCTCAGTTCGGGGGGATGAGCAGTTCTTC; CDR3: CASSQLSVRGDEQFF
length: 13; size: -; D: -; V: TRBV2; J: TRBJ2-7; DNA: TGTGCCAGCAGTGAGCAACTAGTCTACGAGCAGTACTTC; CDR3: CASSEQLVYEQYF
length: 16; size: -; D: TRBD2; V: TRBV6-2/TRBV6-3; J: TRBJ2-7; DNA: TGTGCCGGCGCCCCAGCGGGAGCTAGGTCCTACAATGAGCAGTACTTC; CDR3: CAGAPAGARSYNEQYF
length: 17; size: -; D: -; V: TRBV9; J: TRBJ2-2; DNA: TGTGCCAGCAGCGTAGGTCTTGCGGGACCGAACACCGGGGAGCTGTTTTTT; CDR3: CASSVGLAGPNTGELFF
length: 12; size: once; D: -; V: TRBV20-1; J: TRBJ1-5; DNA: TGCAGTGCCGTTAATAGCAATCAGCCCCAGCATTTT; CDR3: CSAVNSNQPQHF
length: 15; size: -; D: -; V: TRBV27; J: TRBJ1-6; DNA: TGTGCCAGCAGTTTCCGGACAGTTTATAATTCACCCCTCCACTTT; CDR3: CASSFRTVYNSPLHF
length: 17; size: -; D: TRBD2; V: TRBV5-1; J: TRBJ2-7; DNA: TGCGCCAGCAGCCTCCGGGGACTAGCGGGGGACTCCTACGAGCAGTACTTC; CDR3: CASSLRGLAGDSYEQYF
length: 12; size: -; D: -; V: TRBV29-1; J: TRBJ1-2; DNA: TGCAGCGTTGATGAAGGGTCCGCTGGCTACACCTTC; CDR3: CSVDEGSAGYTF
length: 13; size: few; D: -; V: TRBV9; J: TRBJ2-3; DNA: TGTGCCAGCAGCGTACAGGGCCCAGATACGCAGTATTTT; CDR3: CASSVQGPDTQYF
length: 15; size: few; D: -; V: TRBV10-3; J: TRBJ2-4; DNA: TGTGCCATCAGTGAGGTCGGCTCGACCTCGGACATTCAGTACTTC; CDR3: CAISEVGSTSDIQYF
length: 14; size: -; D: -; V: TRBV20-1; J: TRBJ2-7; DNA: TGCAGTGCGAGGGACTTAAGGAGCTCCTACGAGCAGTACTTC; CDR3: CSARDLRSSYEQYF
length: 13; size: -; D: -; V: TRBV5-1; J: TRBJ1-1; DNA: TGCGCCAGCAGTCCTGGGGGGGGGTACGATGCTTTCTTT; CDR3: CASSPGGGYDAFF
length: 16; size: -; D: -; V: TRBV15; J: TRBJ2-7; DNA: TGTGCCACCAGCAGCGGGATAGGGGCTCTGAACAATGAGCAGTACTTC; CDR3: CATSSGIGALNNEQYF
length: 14; size: -; D: -; V: TRBV20-1; J: TRBJ1-2; DNA: TGCAGTGCTAGGGGGCCAGGTACTAACTATGGCTACACCTTC; CDR3: CSARGPGTNYGYTF
length: 12; size: -; D: TRBD1; V: TRBV20-1; J: TRBJ2-1; DNA: TGCAGTGCTTCGACAGGGAACAATGAGCAGTTCTTC; CDR3: CSASTGNNEQFF
length: 13; size: -; D: -; V: TRBV7-3; J: TRBJ2-4; DNA: TGTGCCAGCAGTCAAGGGACGGAAAACATTCAGTACTTC; CDR3: CASSQGTENIQYF
length: 13; size: -; D: -; V: TRBV12-5; J: TRBJ2-1; DNA: TGTGCTAGTGGTTTGCCGCCGGGCCGCGAGCAGTTCTTC; CDR3: CASGLPPGREQFF
length: 14; size: -; D: -; V: TRBV7-2; J: TRBJ1-2; DNA: TGTGCCAGCAGCCGAGGCGGGGCTGAGCAGGGCTACACCTTC; CDR3: CASSRGGAEQGYTF